The 8 T cell receptor beta chains below all came from one sample that was sequenced in a study of PD-L1 blockade in urothelial cancer. Repertoires were generated with immunoSEQ multiplex PCR, while TCRdb's copy carries only in-frame clones and drops some. The repertoire includes roughly 36,000 clones, roughly 91% of them detected once, and roughly 2.1% sits in the top ten. Sample: PBMCs, taken around atezolizumab (anti-PD-L1) treatment. All receptors derive from a man in his 60s with urothelial cancer.

This chain joins TRBV10-3 and TRBJ1-1, with TRBD1 matching 8 bases. The CDR3 totals 14 residues. Trimming cost V 6 bases and J 4 bases; bases outside gene matches: 7. The germline CDR1 and CDR2 sequences are ENHRY and SYGVKD. This CDR3 reads CAIRNTGGSTEAFF. The CDR3 DNA reads TGTGCCATCAGGAATACAGGGGGGAGCACTGAAGCTTTCTTT.

The rearrangement links TRBV28 to TRBJ1-2; 7 bases fit TRBD1. The V gene's germline CDR1 is MDHEN and CDR2 SYDVKM. V dropped 2 bases and J dropped 11; count of bases not matched to a gene: 5. The CDR3 length is 12 residues. The CDR3 protein is CASSLGDREYTF. For the CDR3, the DNA is TGTGCCAGCAGTTTAGGTGACAGGGAGTACACCTTC.

The chain is built from TRBV5-1 and TRBJ1-1; D is perhaps TRBD1 (6 bases). V was pared by 4 bases and J by 5 bases, with 15 bases between. The length of the CDR3 is 14 residues. The germline gives CDR1 SGHRS, CDR2 YFSETQ. The chain's CDR3 is CASSPGTSVTEAFF. The DNA of the CDR3 is TGCGCCAGCAGCCCCGGGACATCGGTAACTGAAGCTTTCTTT.

The V gene is TRBV10-3, the J gene TRBJ2-7, with TRBD2 matching 7 bases. This CDR3 spans 15 amino acids. Germline V lookup: CDR1 ENHRY, CDR2 SYGVKD. Germline trimming cut 7 bases from V and 7 bases from J; bases unmatched to any gene: 16. This chain's CDR3 is CAITLSGHHGREQYF. CDR3 coding DNA: TGTGCCATCACCCTTAGCGGGCACCACGGGCGAGAGCAGTACTTC.

Here the CDR3 DNA reads TGTGCCAGCAAACAGGGGGCAAGGAATGAGCAGTTCTTC. This codes for CASKQGARNEQFF. This rearrangement joins TRBV6-1 to TRBJ2-1; 9 bases align to TRBD1. The CDR3 is made up of 13 amino acids. CDR1 is MNHNS and CDR2 is SASEGT in the germline V gene. V trimming: 7 bases; J trimming: 7 bases; junction bases outside the gene matches: 5.

The chain links TRBV7-6 to TRBJ1-1; D is possibly TRBD1 (5 bases). Germline CDR1 reads SGHVS; CDR2 reads FNYEAQ. V lost 3 bases to trimming and J lost 0 bases, with 14 bases between them. The CDR3 totals 16 residues. CDR3 region: CASSFPQGGMNTEAFF. As DNA, the CDR3 is TGTGCCAGCAGCTTTCCGCAGGGAGGTATGAACACTGAAGCTTTCTTT.

There are a few counts of this clone. This chain joins TRBV7-9 and TRBJ1-1, with unresolved D. Germline lookup yields CDR1 SEHNR and CDR2 FQNEAQ (reference sequence). CDR3 size: 13 residues. Trimming removed 3 bases at V and 3 bases at J, with 8 bases between. The CDR3 spells CASSFKSDTEAFF. As DNA, the CDR3 is TGTGCCAGCAGCTTTAAATCCGACACTGAAGCTTTCTTT.

The J gene is TRBJ2-6, the V gene TRBV6-4, with 9 bases lining up with TRBD1. Germline V lookup: CDR1 MRHNA, CDR2 SNTAGT. After removal of 7 bases from V and 1 base from J, the junction contained 8 bases not matched to a gene. The CDR3 sequence is 17 residues long. The CDR3 DNA is TGTGCCAGCACCACGGGACAGGGTGAGTCTGGGGCCAACGTCCTGACTTTC. Translated: CASTTGQGESGANVLTF.